Listed below are T cell receptor beta chains from one sample, sequenced in a study of tumor-infiltrating lymphocytes in primary liver carcinoma. MiXCR, run by TCRdb on the multiplex PCR reads, gives a single entry per CDR3 protein. Among more than 30,000 distinct CDR3 sequences, roughly four fifths were seen once, and the ten largest hold around 33%. Sequencing was carried out using liver tumor tissue from sampling region 5. These receptors were taken from a man aged 40-49 years with primary liver carcinoma and hepatitis B virus infection. Each CDR3 is given with its conserved first and last residue. Each record gives: D gene, J gene, V gene, clone size, CDR3 protein, CDR3 DNA. D genes are given only for firm matches. Expanded clones are given a class, and other clones once, few, many or no size at all.

. TRBJ1-1 TRBV13 . CDGSFHPGEAFF TGTGACGGCAGCTTCCACCCGGGAGAAGCTTTCTTT
TRBD2 TRBJ2-1 TRBV2 . CASSDTGTSGRTIRFNEQFF TGTGCCAGCAGTGACACCGGGACTAGCGGGAGGACGATTCGATTTAATGAGCAGTTCTTC
. TRBJ2-3 TRBV11-3 . CASRLGSGRTDTQYF TGCGCCAGCAGGTTAGGGTCCGGGCGCACAGATACGCAGTATTTT
. TRBJ2-2 TRBV20-1 many CSAREGSRTGELFF TGCAGTGCTAGAGAAGGGTCCCGCACCGGGGAGCTGTTTTTT
. TRBJ1-3 TRBV4-1 . CASGQSDTIYF TGCGCCAGCGGCCAATCCGACACCATATATTTT
. TRBJ2-7 TRBV6-5 once CASSALLVGIIYEQYF TGTGCCAGCAGTGCCTTACTAGTGGGAATAATTTACGAGCAGTACTTC
. TRBJ2-1 TRBV20-1 . CSEGGRGTDEQFF TGCAGTGAGGGCGGTCGAGGGACGGATGAGCAGTTCTTC
. TRBJ2-2 TRBV4-1 . CASSPTRTLSTGELFF TGCGCCAGCAGCCCAACCCGGACACTAAGCACAGGGGAGCTGTTTTTT
. TRBJ1-6 TRBV28 . CASSPTGYNSPLHF TGTGCCAGCAGCCCAACAGGGTATAATTCACCCCTCCACTTT
. TRBJ2-2 TRBV6-5 . CASTLGTGNMVTGGLFF TGTGCCAGCACCTTAGGGACGGGGAATATGGTCACCGGGGGGCTGTTTTTT
TRBD2 TRBJ2-2 TRBV4-3 . CASSQTLAALTGELFF TGCGCAAGTAGCCAAACACTAGCGGCTCTCACCGGGGAGCTGTTTTTT
TRBD2 TRBJ2-1 TRBV12-3/TRBV12-4 . CVSSVRGVAGVVNEQFF TGTGTCAGTAGTGTACGAGGAGTAGCGGGAGTGGTCAATGAGCAGTTCTTC
TRBD2 TRBJ2-3 TRBV6-2/TRBV6-3 . CANSYVGTSGSGADTQYF TGTGCCAACAGTTACGTGGGGACTAGCGGGAGTGGCGCAGATACGCAGTATTTT
. TRBJ1-4 TRBV11-2 . CASTHTPGGTNEKLFF TGTGCCAGCACCCATACTCCAGGAGGAACAAATGAAAAACTGTTTTTT
TRBD2 TRBJ2-1 TRBV24-1 . CAASDLEGASGISEQFF TGTGCCGCGAGTGATTTAGAAGGGGCTAGCGGGATAAGTGAGCAGTTCTTC
TRBD2 TRBJ2-1 TRBV6-1 . CASRPPGLAAYNDQFF TGTGCCAGCCGCCCCCCCGGACTAGCAGCCTACAATGATCAGTTCTTC
. TRBJ2-5 TRBV11-1 . CSSNFNRGQETQYF TGTTCCAGCAACTTTAACCGGGGGCAGGAGACCCAATACTTC
. TRBJ2-3 TRBV11-3 . CASSLKSVRTDTQYF TGTGCCAGCAGCTTAAAGTCCGTGCGTACAGATACGCAGTATTTT
TRBD2 TRBJ2-1 TRBV6-2/TRBV6-3 . CACTGVREGLRGNEQFF TGTGCTTGCACGGGTGTGCGGGAGGGCCTAAGGGGAAATGAGCAGTTCTTC
TRBD1 TRBJ2-1 TRBV12-3/TRBV12-4 . CASSPRTGVSYNGQFF TGTGCCAGCAGTCCTCGGACAGGAGTCTCCTACAATGGGCAGTTCTTC
. TRBJ1-6 TRBV4-2 . CASSQDPRGTFNSPLHF TGTGCCAGCAGCCAAGATCCGAGGGGGACCTTTAATTCACCCCTCCACTTT
. TRBJ2-7 TRBV2 . CAIGHGSWYEQYF TGTGCCATCGGCCACGGGAGCTGGTACGAGCAGTACTTC
TRBD1 TRBJ2-1 TRBV12-3/TRBV12-4 . CASSFFTGTDSSNEQFF TGTGCCAGCAGCTTCTTTACCGGGACAGACTCTTCTAATGAGCAGTTCTTC
TRBD1 TRBJ2-7 TRBV11-2 . CASSLIGTGIEQYF TGTGCAAGCAGCTTAATAGGGACAGGGATCGAGCAGTACTTC
TRBD1 TRBJ2-7 TRBV11-2 . CASRSWTGGYEQYF TGTGCCAGCAGATCTTGGACAGGGGGTTACGAGCAGTACTTC
TRBD1 TRBJ2-5 TRBV6-1 . CASSESRYRGLETQYF TGTGCCAGCAGTGAATCGCGATACAGGGGGCTAGAGACCCAGTACTTC
. TRBJ1-1 TRBV20-1 . CSARAGAGGTEAFF TGCAGTGCTAGGGCTGGGGCCGGGGGCACTGAAGCTTTCTTT
. TRBJ1-4 TRBV6-5 . CASSSSGRDEKLFF TGCGCCAGCAGTTCTTCAGGGAGGGATGAAAAACTGTTTTTT
. TRBJ2-7 TRBV2 . CASENRAVSYEQYF TGTGCCAGTGAGAACAGGGCGGTCTCCTACGAGCAGTACTTC
. TRBJ2-1 TRBV6-1 few CVSTLGAGSYNEQFF TGTGTCAGCACCCTAGGGGCGGGATCCTACAATGAGCAGTTCTTC
. TRBJ2-1 TRBV6-2/TRBV6-3 . CVSSLIPSSYNEQFF TGTGTCAGCAGTTTAATCCCAAGTTCCTACAACGAGCAGTTCTTC
TRBD1 TRBJ2-7 TRBV9 many CASSLGQGPYEQYF TGTGCCAGCAGCCTCGGACAGGGTCCCTACGAGCAGTACTTC
. TRBJ2-1 TRBV14 . CASSQELVRNEQFF TGTGCCAGCAGCCAGGAACTAGTGCGAAATGAGCAGTTCTTC
TRBD1 TRBJ1-4 TRBV30 many CAWSTGQGDEKLFF TGTGCCTGGAGCACGGGCCAGGGGGACGAAAAACTGTTTTTT
. TRBJ1-5 TRBV6-1 . CAGTETRQGTVNQPQHF TGTGCCGGCACTGAAACCCGACAAGGAACAGTCAATCAGCCCCAGCATTTT
. TRBJ2-1 TRBV5-1 . CPRNSRERRLWFF TGCCCCAGAAATAGTCGGGAGCGGCGACTGTGGTTCTTC
TRBD2 TRBJ2-5 TRBV11-2 . CASSLDPWSGGRGETLYF TGTGCCAGCAGCTTAGATCCGTGGTCTGGCGGGAGGGGAGAGACCCTGTACTTC
TRBD1 TRBJ2-5 TRBV28 many CASSLPGTGTRDQYF TGTGCCAGCAGCCTACCCGGGACAGGGACCAGGGACCAGTACTTC
TRBD2 TRBJ2-3 TRBV7-9 . CASSLARLAGVGDTQYF TGTGCCAGCAGCTTAGCCCGACTAGCGGGAGTGGGAGATACGCAGTATTTT
. TRBJ2-1 TRBV5-5 . CASNLIPGRYYEQFF TGTGCCAGCAACTTGATTCCCGGACGGTACTATGAGCAGTTCTTC
. TRBJ1-6 TRBV7-9 . CASRREGETSPFHF TGTGCCAGCAGGAGAGAGGGGGAAACTTCACCCTTCCACTTT
. TRBJ2-3 TRBV10-2 many CASSERGEGTDTQYF TGCGCCAGCAGTGAGCGCGGGGAAGGCACAGATACGCAGTATTTT
. TRBJ1-1 TRBV5-6 many CASSVRRTEAFF TGTGCCAGCAGCGTACGGAGGACTGAAGCTTTCTTT
. TRBJ2-7 TRBV20-1 . CSARGDGAEQYF TGCAGTGCTAGGGGGGACGGCGCCGAGCAGTACTTC
TRBD1 TRBJ1-4 TRBV6-5 . CASSGVTGSNEKLFF TGTGCCAGCAGTGGAGTGACAGGGTCGAATGAAAAACTGTTTTTT
TRBD2 TRBJ2-1 TRBV11-2 . CASSLLAGVTEQLF TGTGCCAGCAGCTTATTAGCGGGAGTAACTGAGCAGCTCTTC
. TRBJ2-5 TRBV4-2 medium-sized CASSLGRVQETQYF TGTGCCAGCAGCCTCGGAAGGGTCCAAGAGACCCAGTACTTC
TRBD2 TRBJ2-3 TRBV5-1 . CASSLGAGDWGDTHYF TGCGCGAGCAGCTTGGGAGCGGGGGACTGGGGAGATACGCACTATTTT
. TRBJ2-5 TRBV5-1 . CASSLGGMAIQYF TGCGCCAGCAGCTTGGGAGGAATGGCGATCCAGTACTTC
. TRBJ2-2 TRBV11-1 . CASRPILDTGELLF TGTGCCAGCAGACCGATCCTTGACACCGGGGAGCTGTTATTT
. TRBJ1-2 TRBV5-1 . CASNFDLQGDYTF TGCGCCAGCAACTTCGACCTACAGGGCGACTACACCTTC